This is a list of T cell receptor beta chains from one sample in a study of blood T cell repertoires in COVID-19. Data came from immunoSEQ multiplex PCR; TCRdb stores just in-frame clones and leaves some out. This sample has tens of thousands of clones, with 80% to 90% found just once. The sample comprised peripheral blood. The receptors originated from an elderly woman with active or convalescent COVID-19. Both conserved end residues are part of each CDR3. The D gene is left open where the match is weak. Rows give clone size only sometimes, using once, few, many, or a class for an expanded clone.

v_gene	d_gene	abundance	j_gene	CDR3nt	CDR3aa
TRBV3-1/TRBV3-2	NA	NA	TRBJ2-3	TGTGCCAGCAGCCCCCTGGGAGTCAGGACTAGCACAGATACGCAGTATTTT	CASSPLGVRTSTDTQYF
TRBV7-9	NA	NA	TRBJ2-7	TGTGCCAGCAGCTCTTTCGCCTACGAGCAGTACTTC	CASSSFAYEQYF
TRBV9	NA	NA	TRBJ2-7	TGTGCCAGCAGCCCCCTTGGGGAGATCCACGAGCAGTACTTC	CASSPLGEIHEQYF
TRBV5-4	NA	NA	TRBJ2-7	TGTGCCAGCAGCTTGGCTCACACCCAGGGCGAGCAGTACTTC	CASSLAHTQGEQYF
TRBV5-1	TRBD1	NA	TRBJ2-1	TGCGCCAGCAGCCGGGGACAGGGGAGTCACAATGAGCAGTTCTTC	CASSRGQGSHNEQFF
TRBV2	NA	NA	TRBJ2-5	TGTGCCAGCAGTGACGTGTATCCCCAAGAGACCCAGTACTTC	CASSDVYPQETQYF
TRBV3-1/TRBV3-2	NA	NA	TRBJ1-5	TGTGCCAGCAGCCCGGCGGGGAATCAGCCCCAGCATTTT	CASSPAGNQPQHF
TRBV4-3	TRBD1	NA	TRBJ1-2	TGCGCCAGCAGCCAAAGAGGTGGGGACAGGGAGGACTATGGCTACACCTTC	CASSQRGGDREDYGYTF
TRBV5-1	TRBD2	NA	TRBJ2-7	TGCGCCAGCAGCTTGGCTGTGGCTAGCGGGAGCTACGAGCAGTACTTC	CASSLAVASGSYEQYF
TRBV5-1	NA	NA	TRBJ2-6	TGCGCCAGCACGTCAGGGGCACACTCTGGGGCCAACGTCCTGACTTTC	CASTSGAHSGANVLTF
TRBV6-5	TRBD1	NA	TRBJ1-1	TGTGCCAGCAGAAGACAGGGGTTGGGTGTTAATGCTTTCTTT	CASRRQGLGVNAFF
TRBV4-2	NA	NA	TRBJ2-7	TGTGCCAGCAGCCCCGTGAGTTCTTCTTACTACGAGCAGTACTTC	CASSPVSSSYYEQYF
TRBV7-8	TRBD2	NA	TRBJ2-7	TGTGCCAGCAGCTTGGGACTAGCCGCCTCCTACGAGCAGTACTTC	CASSLGLAASYEQYF
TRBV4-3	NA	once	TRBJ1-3	TGCGCCAGCAGCCAAGATCCGGGGGTATCCTCTGGAAACACCATATATTTT	CASSQDPGVSSGNTIYF
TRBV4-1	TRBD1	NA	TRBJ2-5	TGCGCCAGCAGCCTTAAGACAGGGGCATTTGAGACCCAGTACTTC	CASSLKTGAFETQYF
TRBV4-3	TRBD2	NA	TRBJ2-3	TGCGCCAGCAGCCAAGGAGCGGGGAGCACAGATACGCAGTATTTT	CASSQGAGSTDTQYF
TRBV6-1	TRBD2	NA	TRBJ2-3	TGTGCCAGCAGTGATATGGGGGGGTCCCACACAGATACGCAGTATTTT	CASSDMGGSHTDTQYF
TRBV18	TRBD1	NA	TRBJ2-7	TGTGCCAGCTCACCACTCCCGGGACAGCTGGGAGAGCAGTACTTC	CASSPLPGQLGEQYF
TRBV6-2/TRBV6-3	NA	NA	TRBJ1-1	TGTGCCAGCAGTCCCCAGGGGACTGAAGCTTTCTTT	CASSPQGTEAFF
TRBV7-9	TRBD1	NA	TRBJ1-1	TGTGCCAGCAGCTATAGGGGAACGGACAGGGGGCAGAACACTGAAGCTTTCTTT	CASSYRGTDRGQNTEAFF
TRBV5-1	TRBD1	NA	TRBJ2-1	TGCGCCAGCAGCTCCGGGACAGGCACCGGGAATGAGCAGTTCTTC	CASSSGTGTGNEQFF
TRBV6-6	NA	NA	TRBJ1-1	TGTGCCAGCAGCAAATTGACAGAAAACACTGAAGCTTTCTTT	CASSKLTENTEAFF
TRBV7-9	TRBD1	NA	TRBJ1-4	TGTGCCAGCAGCTTCCGGGACAGGGCTGAAAAACTGTTTTTT	CASSFRDRAEKLFF
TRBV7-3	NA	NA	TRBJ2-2	TGTGCCAGCAGCTTGAGAGGACTGGACACCGGGGAGCTGTTTTTT	CASSLRGLDTGELFF
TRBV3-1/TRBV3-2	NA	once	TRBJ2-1	TGTGCCAGCAGCCACCCCGTGTCCGGCAATGAGCAGTTCTTC	CASSHPVSGNEQFF
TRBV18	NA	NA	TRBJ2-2	TGTGCCAGCTCATTCCAGGGAAAGAACACCGGGGAGCTGTTTTTT	CASSFQGKNTGELFF
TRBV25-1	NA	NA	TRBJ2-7	TGTGCCAGCAGTGAGAGGAGAAGCTCCTACGAGCAGTACTTC	CASSERRSSYEQYF
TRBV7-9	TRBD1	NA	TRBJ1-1	TGTGCCAGCAGCTCGGGACAGACATTATCTGAAGCTTTCTTT	CASSSGQTLSEAFF
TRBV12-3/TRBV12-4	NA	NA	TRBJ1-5	TGTGCCAGCAGTGGTGGAGGCAATCAGCCCCAGCATTTT	CASSGGGNQPQHF
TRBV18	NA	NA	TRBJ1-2	TGTGCCAGCTCAGCGGACAGTCTACACTATGGCTACACCTTC	CASSADSLHYGYTF